Below are 31 T cell receptor beta chains sequenced from a single sample in a study of blood T cells in healthy people across ages. A second 7 to 11 cycle PCR used barcoded and J-beta primers. TCRdb recomputed calls from the 5' RACE reads with MiXCR, one row per CDR3 protein. The profile shows fewer than 900,000 distinct CDR3 sequences, approximately 35% of them singletons. The sequencing input was blood. The receptors here all came from a man younger than 35 in good health.

The chain carries TRBV18 and TRBJ1-2; D is possibly TRBD1 (6 bases). The V end was cut by 5 bases, the J end by 11 bases, with 21 bases between. Germline assignment: CDR1 KGHSH and CDR2 LQKENI. CDR3 size: 14 residues. CDR3 sequence (DNA): TGTGCCAGCTCAGAGGGACGGGGGCGCCAACGGTACACCTTC. It is translated as CASSEGRGRQRYTF.

The gene calls are TRBV12-3 or TRBV12-4 and TRBJ2-3, with TRBD1 identical over 9 bases. The CDR3 runs 15 residues. The J segment lost 4 bases and the V segment lost 6 bases, leaving 8 bases of the junction unmatched. For the CDR3, the DNA is TGTGCCAGCAGCCCCCGGGACAGGGTGGCAGATACGCAGTATTTT. It yields the protein CASSPRDRVADTQYF.

Concerning this clonotype itself: It may be a read error: a sequence one base away is much more abundant. The J gene is TRBJ2-5, the V gene TRBV7-2; D could derive from TRBD1 or TRBD2 (5 bases each). The germline V gene has CDR1 SGHTA and CDR2 FQGNSA. The CDR3 length is 15 residues. Written as DNA, the CDR3 is TGTGCCAGCAGCTTCATCGGTGCGGTGGGGGAGACCCGGTACTTC. The encoded protein is CASSFIGAVGETRYF. The full variable domain, with the rest looked up from reference TRBV7-2 and TRBJ2-5, is GAGVSQSPSNKVTEKGKDVELRCDPISGHTALYWYRQSLGQGLEFLIYFQGNSAPDKSGLPSDRFSAERTGGSVSTLTIQRTQQEDSAVYLCASSFIGAVGETRYFGPGTRLLVL.

This clonotype occurred many times. The chain uses TRBV12-5 and TRBJ2-7; D is uncertain. The CDR3 is 19 amino acids. The V end lost 5 bases, the J end lost 3 bases, and 29 bases lay between the germline ends. Germline CDR1 and CDR2: LGHNT and FRNRAP. CDR3 bases: TGTGCTAGTGGTAGGGTCGGCAGTTTCGGATTCTCGCCGTTCTACGAGCAGTACTTC. Its translation: CASGRVGSFGFSPFYEQYF.

This clonotype was found a few times. The chain carries TRBV6-4 and TRBJ2-1; D could derive from TRBD1 or TRBD2 (5 bases each). The CDR3 covers 14 residues. From germline, CDR1 is MRHNA and CDR2 SNTAGT. V was pared by 3 bases and J by 8 bases, with 14 bases between. CDR3 DNA sequence: TGTGCCAGCAGTGAAAGGGGAGACGGGGATGAGCAGTTCTTC. The encoded protein is CASSERGDGDEQFF.

The chain joins TRBV6-5 to TRBJ2-5; the D gene could be TRBD1 or TRBD2 (7 bases each). CDR1 and CDR2 (germline): MNHEY, SVGAGI. V dropped 7 bases and J dropped 2 bases, with 14 bases sitting between them. CDR3 size: 14 residues. CDR3 sequence: CASKAGQIQETQYF. CDR3 sequence (DNA): TGTGCCAGCAAAGCGGGACAGATTCAAGAGACCCAGTACTTC.

This clonotype was recorded many times. This sequence joins TRBV6-5 and TRBJ2-7; 10 bases are a match to TRBD1. With V trimmed by 7 bases and J by 5 bases, 8 bases remained unmatched. Germline assignment: CDR1 MNHEY and CDR2 SVGAGI. The CDR3 sequence is 14 residues long. The CDR3 here is CASKRQGANNEQYF. The CDR3 DNA is TGTGCCAGCAAACGACAGGGGGCTAACAACGAGCAGTACTTC.

This clonotype was seen just once. The junction shows a germline mismatch at one end, possibly a read error. The DNA for the CDR3 is TGTACCAGCATACGGGACAAGCACAATGAGCAGTTCTTC. It codes for CTSIRDKHNEQFF. This rearrangement joins TRBV2 to TRBJ2-1; D possibly corresponds to TRBD1 (6 bases). This CDR3 has 13 residues. Germline CDR1 and CDR2: SNHLY and FYNNEI.

V and J are TRBV5-5 and TRBJ2-1, with a possible D match to TRBD2 (6 bases). Germline V gene data show CDR1 as SGHKS and CDR2 as YYEKEE (reference sequence). This CDR3 spans 17 amino acids. Trimming took off 3 bases at V and 1 base at J, with 17 bases between the two ends. The CDR3 sequence: CASSSPQWGGSYNEQFF. For the CDR3, the DNA is TGTGCCAGCAGCTCCCCTCAATGGGGAGGATCCTACAATGAGCAGTTCTTC.

V is TRBV6-6 and J is TRBJ1-1; 7 nucleotides match TRBD1. Per germline, CDR1 MNHNY and CDR2 SVGAGI (reference sequence). The junction had 5 bases not matched to a gene; V was cut back by 0 bases and J by 1 base. The CDR3 extends over 16 amino acids. In nucleotides, the CDR3 is TGTGCCAGCAGTTACTCGTTGGGACAGAGGAACACTGAAGCTTTCTTT. This encodes CASSYSLGQRNTEAFF.

The chain has TRBV12-3 or TRBV12-4 and TRBJ1-4, with D hard to call. The V end lost 5 bases, the J end lost 13 bases, and 29 bases lay between the germline ends. The CDR3 has 17 amino acids. CDR3 sequence (DNA): TGTGCCAGCAGTCCACAAGGGCTTTCTAATGAAAATTTCCGACTGTTTTTT. Amino acid sequence: CASSPQGLSNENFRLFF.

The chain combines TRBV25-1 with TRBJ2-5, with D possibly being TRBD1 or TRBD2 (6 bases each). V lost 3 bases to trimming and J lost 5 bases, with 16 bases between them. Germline CDR1 reads MGHDK; CDR2 reads SYGVNS. The CDR3 contains 15 residues. CDR3 in amino acids: CASSDTGARWETQYF. CDR3 DNA sequence: TGTGCCAGCAGTGATACGGGGGCCCGGTGGGAGACCCAGTACTTC.

The V gene is TRBV20-1, the J gene TRBJ1-5; D is uncertain. The germline V and J ends were trimmed by 3 bases and 2 bases, with 8 bases remaining between them. Germline CDR1 and CDR2: DFQATT and SNEGSKA (reference sequence). This CDR3 comprises 13 residues. CDR3 loop: CSASDAGNQPQHF. DNA of the CDR3: TGCAGTGCTAGCGACGCCGGCAATCAGCCCCAGCATTTT.

The V call is TRBV2, the J call TRBJ1-1; 7 positions match TRBD1. Trimming cost V 9 bases and J 8 bases; bases outside gene matches: 18. The CDR3 totals 15 residues. CDR1 is SNHLY and CDR2 is FYNNEI in the germline V gene. Written as DNA, the CDR3 is TGTGCCAGAACAGTACGACAGGGTAGGTTAAGGGAAGCTTTCTTT. Translation gives CARTVRQGRLREAFF.

This sequence joins TRBV4-3 and TRBJ2-3, with 7 bases that match TRBD2. J was trimmed by 1 base and V by 8 bases; bases with no gene match: 0. The CDR3 runs 12 residues. Germline V gene sequence: CDR1 LGHNA, CDR2 YSLEER. The CDR3 reads CASAGGTDTQYF. CDR3 nucleotides: TGCGCCAGCGCGGGGGGCACAGATACGCAGTATTTT.

The genes are TRBV15 and TRBJ2-7, with a tentative D call TRBD2 (6 bases). Trimming took 6 bases from V and 2 from J, leaving 14 bases between them. The germline V gene encodes CDR1 LNHNV and CDR2 YYDKDF (reference sequence). This CDR3 contains 14 residues. CDR3 sequence reads: CATRAEGRTYEQYF. The CDR3 nucleotides read TGTGCCACCAGAGCGGAGGGCCGGACCTACGAGCAGTACTTC.

In this sample, this clonotype turned up once. The chain has TRBV27 and TRBJ2-7, with no clear D. Germline CDR1 is MNHEY and CDR2 is SMNVEV (reference sequence). The ends were cut back, 5 bases at V and 0 bases at J, with 14 bases in the middle. The CDR3 runs to 15 residues. CDR3 nucleotides: TGTGCCAGCAGTGAAGTGGCAGGTATCTCCTACGAGCAGTACTTC. Residues: CASSEVAGISYEQYF.

Points on this clonotype: A much bigger clone sits one base away, suggesting this may be a read error. The J gene is TRBJ2-1, the V gene TRBV20-1; 7 positions match TRBD1. The DNA end is a closer match to TRBJ2-7, so the J assignment may be wrong. Germline CDR1 reads DFQATT; CDR2 reads SNEGSKA (reference sequence). The CDR3 runs to 12 residues. The CDR3 protein is CSAGGQDNEQYF. CDR3 nucleotide sequence: TGCAGTGCTGGCGGACAGGACAATGAGCAGTACTTC.

The chain employs TRBV3-1 and TRBJ2-5, with unresolved D. The DNA end is more similar to TRBJ2-7, so the J call may be wrong. CDR3 length equals 12 residues. Germline V gene sequence: CDR1 LGHDT, CDR2 YNNKEL (reference sequence). The CDR3 loop reads CASSQAKGEQYF. CDR3 DNA sequence: TGTGCCAGCAGCCAAGCAAAGGGCGAGCAGTACTTC.

The chain links TRBV7-7 to TRBJ2-5; D is tentatively TRBD1 or TRBD2 (6 bases each). Germline CDR1 is SSHAT and CDR2 is FNYEAQ (reference sequence). Trimming took 8 bases from V and 2 from J, leaving 15 bases between them. The CDR3 loop spans 14 amino acids. In DNA form, the CDR3 reads TGTGCCAGCGGTCAAGGGGGGTCGCAAGAGACCCAGTACTTC. Its translation: CASGQGGSQETQYF.

The chain has TRBV5-1 and TRBJ1-5; weak D call: TRBD1 (6 bases). There are 16 residues in the CDR3. V lost 0 bases and J lost 2, with 12 bases in between. CDR1 and CDR2 (germline): SGHRS, YFSETQ. This CDR3 reads CASSLEGRGGNQPQHF. In nucleotides, the CDR3 is TGCGCCAGCAGCTTGGAAGGCAGGGGTGGCAATCAGCCCCAGCATTTT.

There are a few counts of this clonotype. V usage is TRBV18 and J usage is TRBJ1-5; 7 nucleotides agree with TRBD1. J was trimmed by 0 bases and V by 6 bases; bases with no gene match: 5. CDR1 and CDR2 from the germline V gene are KGHSH and LQKENI. The CDR3 runs 15 residues. CDR3 region: CASSRTGNSNQPQHF. The CDR3 DNA follows: TGTGCCAGCTCGCGGACAGGCAATAGCAATCAGCCCCAGCATTTT. The full variable domain, with the rest looked up from reference TRBV18 and TRBJ1-5, is NAGVMQNPRHLVRRRGQEARLRCSPMKGHSHVYWYRQLPEEGLKFMVYLQKENIIDESGMPKERFSAEFPKEGPSILRIQQVVRGDSAAYFCASSRTGNSNQPQHFGDGTRLSIL.

This clonotype was recorded many times. This chain joins TRBV12-3 or TRBV12-4 and TRBJ1-1; D gene uncertain. The CDR3 runs to 15 residues. V was cut by 5 bases and J by 4 bases, with 17 bases left in between. CDR3 sequence reads: CASSPDRVGRTEAFF. For the CDR3, the DNA is TGTGCCAGCAGTCCCGATAGGGTCGGCCGCACTGAAGCTTTCTTT.

The CDR3 protein is CATSRARDRDDEQYF. In nucleotides, the CDR3 is TGTGCCACCAGCAGAGCAAGGGACAGGGACGACGAGCAGTACTTC. The rearrangement uses TRBV15 and TRBJ2-7; 9 bases fit TRBD1. V lost 1 base to trimming and J lost 5 bases; unmatched junction nucleotides: 6. Germline CDR1 LNHNV, CDR2 YYDKDF (reference sequence). This CDR3 is built from 15 residues.

In its sample, this clonotype was seen many times. The chain recombines TRBV29-1 with TRBJ1-2; D call uncertain. V gave up 7 bases and J gave up 8 bases, with 14 bases separating them. The CDR3 is 11 amino acids. Germline loops: CDR1 SQVTM, CDR2 ANQGSEA. CDR3 sequence (DNA): TGCAGCGGAAGGGATGGAACCGGCTACACCTTC. Protein product: CSGRDGTGYTF.

This clonotype was seen at least ten times. CDR3 loop: CSALGLADYNEQFF. In DNA form, the CDR3 reads TGCAGTGCCCTGGGACTAGCGGACTACAATGAGCAGTTCTTC. The chain joins TRBV20-1 to TRBJ2-1, with 11 bases identical to TRBD2. Germline V gives CDR1 DFQATT, CDR2 SNEGSKA (reference sequence). The CDR3 is made up of 14 amino acids. J gave up 3 bases and V 6 bases, and 4 bases lay outside the gene matches.

This clonotype turned up a few times. The chain is built from TRBV11-3 and TRBJ2-7; D not resolved. This CDR3 is 11 amino acids long. Trimming left V 5 bases short and J 5 bases short, with 7 bases between. Germline lookup yields CDR1 SGHNT and CDR2 YENEEA. CDR3 sequence: CASSDSNEQYF. The DNA of the CDR3 is TGTGCCAGCAGCGATAGCAACGAGCAGTACTTC.

This chain joins TRBV12-3 or TRBV12-4 and TRBJ2-1; 10 bases fit TRBD2. V was pared by 7 bases and J by 1 base, with 4 bases of the junction left unmatched. The CDR3 runs 15 residues. This CDR3 reads CASNPLAGSYNEQFF. The CDR3 region has the DNA TGTGCCAGCAACCCACTAGCGGGGTCCTACAATGAGCAGTTCTTC.

J is TRBJ2-1 and V is TRBV7-2; D may be TRBD2 (5 bases). The CDR3 sequence is 12 residues long. V lost 3 bases, J lost 9 bases, and 9 bases lay in between. Germline V gene lookup returns CDR1 SGHTA and CDR2 FQGNSA. The CDR3 is CASSLGVAEQFF. The DNA for the CDR3 is TGTGCCAGCAGCTTGGGAGTGGCTGAGCAGTTCTTC.

This clonotype was seen more than once but under ten times. The gene calls are TRBV20-1 and TRBJ1-5; the D gene is possibly TRBD1 (6 bases). V was pared by 0 bases and J by 2 bases, with 11 bases between. The CDR3 is made up of 15 amino acids. Germline values: CDR1 DFQATT, CDR2 SNEGSKA (reference sequence). DNA for the CDR3: TGCAGTGCTAGAGACCCGGACAGCCGCAATCAGCCCCAGCATTTT. It yields the protein CSARDPDSRNQPQHF.

This clonotype was counted many times. This chain joins TRBV29-1 and TRBJ2-7; D perhaps matches TRBD2 (7 bases). Germline lookup yields CDR1 SQVTM and CDR2 ANQGSEA. Trimming took off 7 bases at V and 5 bases at J, with 12 bases between the two ends. The CDR3 has 11 amino acids. CDR3 DNA sequence: TGCAGCGCGGGGGGCTTTAACGAGCAGTACTTC. Protein: CSAGGFNEQYF.